This T cell receptor (beta chain) was recovered during a study of blood T cells in healthy people across ages. The sample, about 10 milliliters of peripheral blood, was drawn from each donor. With 6 bases removed from V and 0 bases from J, the gap between germline ends came to 11 bases. From germline, CDR1 is MNHNY and CDR2 SVGAGI (reference sequence). The CDR3 is made up of 15 amino acids. The use of a sample-barcoded 5' primer and a J-beta primer mix characterized a second PCR of about 7 to 12 cycles. TCRdb analysed the 5' RACE reads with MiXCR anew, one entry per CDR3 protein. The table has just under 900,000 distinct CDR3 sequences, 25% to 30% seen once. This clonotype was seen a few times.

The receptor was derived from a woman older than 75 in good health. This sequence joins TRBV6-6 and TRBJ2-2, with D perhaps matching TRBD2 (5 bases). The specimen was blood. As DNA, the CDR3 is TGTGCCAGCAGCGACCGGGGTACGAACACCGGGGAGCTGTTTTTT. It codes for CASSDRGTNTGELFF.